This paragraph reports one T cell receptor (beta chain). This table comes from immunoSEQ multiplex PCR, and its TCRdb copy is limited to in-frame clones, with some not included. Of 200,000 to 250,000 clones in the sample, around 91% were seen once. The study assigned cohorts using participant-reported clinical history. The V gene end was trimmed by 0 bases and the J gene end by 5 bases; junction bases not matched to a gene: 4. The germline V gene encodes CDR1 SGDLS and CDR2 YYNGEE. The CDR3 length is 14 residues. The sample is drawn from a study of blood T cell repertoires in COVID-19. On the study more broadly: T cells, B-cell-depleted T cells, or PBMCs supplied cDNA or gDNA.

V is TRBV9 and J is TRBJ2-7; 8 nucleotides match TRBD2. This receptor was identified in a woman aged 18-35 years in a cohort exposed to, infected with or recovered from COVID-19 (not recorded which). The sample consisted of PBMCs or T cells enriched from blood (not recorded which). This chain's CDR3 is CASSVAGGLDEQYF. CDR3 DNA sequence: TGTGCCAGCAGCGTAGCGGGGGGGCTGGACGAGCAGTACTTC.